These 17 T cell receptor beta chains came from one sample sequenced in a study of OX40 agonist ivuxolimab in advanced cancers. The data were produced by immunoSEQ multiplex PCR, yet TCRdb's version contains in-frame clones alone and is incomplete. The data contain 95,000 or so clones, 92% of them singletons. The sequencing used CD4+ or CD8+ T cells sorted from blood, collected in a trial of the OX40 agonist ivuxolimab. The source of these receptors is an adult with an advanced solid tumor such as melanoma, head and neck, liver or kidney cancer.

The chain combines TRBV13 with TRBJ1-1; possibly TRBD1 for D (5 bases). CDR1 PRHDT and CDR2 FYEKMQ come from the germline V gene (reference sequence). The V end was cut by 1 base, the J end by 3 bases, with 12 bases between. The CDR3 is made up of 15 amino acids. The CDR3, as DNA: TGTGCCAGCAGCTTAGTAGGGGAACGCCACACTGAAGCTTTCTTT. Translated: CASSLVGERHTEAFF.

The rearrangement joins TRBV5-3 to TRBJ1-1; D is undetermined. TRBV5-3 is treated as an ORF (open reading frame) with a function not yet certain. Trimming cost V 8 bases and J 1 base, with 12 bases left between them. CDR3 length equals 13 residues. CDR3 in DNA: TGTGCCAGCAGCCGTGACCAGAACACTGAAGCTTTCTTT. Translated, it gives CASSRDQNTEAFF.

The chain is built from TRBV11-2 and TRBJ2-1; a weak D match, TRBD2 (5 bases). This CDR3 has 15 residues. The V and J ends lost 5 bases and 0 bases respectively, with 11 bases between them. CDR1 and CDR2 from the germline V gene are SGHAT and FQNNGV. DNA for the CDR3: TGTGCCAGCAGCCGGCGGGCTTTCTCCTACAATGAGCAGTTCTTC. Its protein is CASSRRAFSYNEQFF.

The chain combines TRBV6-6 with TRBJ2-5; D could derive from TRBD1 or TRBD2 (5 bases each). The J call is doubtful: the DNA matches TRBJ2-7 better. Germline V gene data show CDR1 as MNHNY and CDR2 as SVGAGI (reference sequence). This CDR3 comprises 11 residues. The CDR3 region has the DNA TGTGCCAGCATGGGGGTCGACGAGCAGTACTTC. Encoded protein: CASMGVDEQYF.

This clone has just one count. The rearrangement uses TRBV5-6 and TRBJ1-1; possible D gene TRBD1, 5 bases. CDR1 SGHDT and CDR2 YYEEEE come from the germline V gene. The V gene lost 0 bases and the J gene lost 2 bases, with 14 bases spanning the gap. The CDR3 is made up of 16 amino acids. For the CDR3, the DNA is TGTGCCAGCAGCTTGGATTCGGGACGTAAAAACACTGAAGCTTTCTTT. Its protein is CASSLDSGRKNTEAFF.

This clone has only a few counts. This chain links TRBV10-1 with TRBJ2-1; TRBD2 agrees at 12 bases. Germline V CDR1 and CDR2: WNHNN, SYGVQD (reference sequence). V trimming: 0 bases; J trimming: 5 bases; junction bases outside the gene matches: 5. The CDR3 length is 17 residues. The chain's CDR3 is CASSESRSSGRDNEQFF. DNA of the CDR3: TGCGCCAGCAGTGAGTCGAGGTCTAGCGGGAGGGACAATGAGCAGTTCTTC.

The gene calls are TRBV5-1 and TRBJ2-3; TRBD2 is a possible D gene (6 bases). CDR1 SGHRS and CDR2 YFSETQ come from the germline V gene. The CDR3 consists of 16 residues. Trimming took off 5 bases at V and 6 bases at J, with 22 bases between the two ends. CDR3 in DNA: TGCGCCAGCAGTCCGGCCCTTCTCGGGGGTATGGATACGCAGTATTTT. It yields the protein CASSPALLGGMDTQYF.

The rearrangement links TRBV19 to TRBJ2-5; 9 bases fit TRBD1. Germline lookup yields CDR1 LNHDA and CDR2 SQIVND (reference sequence). The J segment lost 2 bases and the V segment lost 5 bases, leaving 6 bases of the junction unmatched. This CDR3 is 15 amino acids long. CDR3 DNA: TGTGCCAGTAGTCCGGCCGGGACAGGGCAAGAGACCCAGTACTTC. Residues: CASSPAGTGQETQYF. Full variable domain (rest looked up from reference TRBV19 and TRBJ2-5): DGGITQSPKYLFRKEGQNVTLSCEQNLNHDAMYWYRQDPGQGLRLIYYSQIVNDFQKGDIAEGYSVSREKKESFPLTVTSAQKNPTAFYLCASSPAGTGQETQYFGPGTRLLVL.

V and J are TRBV14 and TRBJ2-2; D not certain. V lost 4 bases, J lost 8 bases, and 8 bases lay in between. CDR3 length: 12 residues. The germline V gene encodes CDR1 SGHDN and CDR2 FVKESK. The CDR3 protein is CASSPQRGELFF. In nucleotides, the CDR3 is TGTGCCAGCAGCCCGCAACGTGGGGAGCTGTTTTTT.

This clone appeared once. This rearrangement joins TRBV18 to TRBJ1-2; no firm D call. CDR1 and CDR2 (germline): KGHSH, LQKENI. This CDR3 comprises 15 residues. Trimming shortened V by 2 bases and J by 0 bases, and 10 bases separated the two germline ends. The CDR3 nucleotides read TGTGCCAGCTCACCAATCGATGAAACTAACTATGGCTACACCTTC. Its translation is CASSPIDETNYGYTF.

The chain has TRBV19 and TRBJ2-5; the D is unclear. The CDR3 loop spans 12 amino acids. V was trimmed by 5 bases and J by 0 bases, leaving 4 bases between them. Germline loops: CDR1 LNHDA, CDR2 SQIVND (reference sequence). The CDR3 bases are TGTGCCAGTAGTGCCGACCAAGAGACCCAGTACTTC. Its translation: CASSADQETQYF.

V is TRBV6-1 and J is TRBJ1-6; D unclear. The V gene lost 4 bases and the J gene lost 6 bases, with 10 bases spanning the gap. Germline CDR1 MNHNS, CDR2 SASEGT. CDR3 length: 14 residues. CDR3 coding DNA: TGTGCCAGCAGTGTCGATGGTTTTAATTCACCCCTCCACTTT. Translating gives CASSVDGFNSPLHF.

The chain couples TRBV5-1 to TRBJ2-5; 14 nucleotides match TRBD2. J gave up 4 bases and V 0 bases, and 2 bases lay outside the gene matches. The CDR3 extends over 16 amino acids. The germline CDR1 and CDR2 sequences are SGHRS and YFSETQ. CDR3 in amino acids: CASSLAGTSGGETQYF. In DNA form, the CDR3 reads TGCGCCAGCAGCTTGGCCGGGACTAGCGGGGGAGAGACCCAGTACTTC.

The chain couples TRBV15 to TRBJ2-2; D gene ambiguous. CDR1 and CDR2 (germline): LNHNV, YYDKDF (reference sequence). V was cut by 0 bases and J by 7 bases, with 6 bases left in between. This CDR3 region has 13 residues. The CDR3 spells CATSRERVGELFF. The CDR3, as DNA: TGTGCCACCAGCAGAGAACGGGTCGGGGAGCTGTTTTTT.

The rearrangement links TRBV10-3 to TRBJ2-5; no firm D call. There are 12 residues in the CDR3. CDR1 is ENHRY, CDR2 SYGVKD, per germline. V lost 3 bases and J lost 1, with 3 bases in between. The CDR3 DNA reads as TGTGCCATCAGTGAAGGCCAAGAGACCCAGTACTTC. Its translation: CAISEGQETQYF.

The rearrangement uses TRBV9 and TRBJ2-3; 10 nucleotides match TRBD2. Trimming at V came to 4 bases and at J to 8 bases, leaving 22 bases not matched to a gene. The CDR3 extends over 19 amino acids. Germline V gene data show CDR1 as SGDLS and CDR2 as YYNGEE. The CDR3 sequence: CASSLRFGPGASGSGTQYF. The CDR3 region has the DNA TGTGCCAGCAGCCTTCGTTTCGGCCCGGGGGCTAGCGGGAGTGGTACGCAGTATTTT. The variable domain in full, completed from reference TRBV9 and TRBJ2-3, reads DSGVTQTPKHLITATGQRVTLRCSPRSGDLSVYWYQQSLDQGLQFLIQYYNGEERAKGNILERFSAQQFPDLHSELNLSSLELGDSALYFCASSLRFGPGASGSGTQYFGPGTRLTVL.

As for this clone: A read error may account for a junction end that differs from germline. The CDR3 loop is CASSSGQGADTQYF. The CDR3, as DNA: TGTGCTAGCAGCTCGGGACAGGGGGCGGATACGCAGTATTTT. The gene calls are TRBV7-7 and TRBJ2-3; 12 bases map to TRBD1. The CDR3 is 14 residues long. CDR1 is SSHAT and CDR2 is FNYEAQ in the germline V gene (reference sequence).